Here is one TCR beta chain with its context. In the authors' methods: Amplified reference gene primers provided the basis for estimating nucleated cell counts. Assay used: immunoSEQ multiplex PCR; TCRdb lists only in-frame clones, some missing. The D gene and trimming were derived from the DNA, and the V and J assignments and clone size from that table. The sample comprises 100,000 to 120,000 clones, 80% to 90% of which are singletons, and 3% to 3.5% rests with the top ten. The sample is drawn from a study of blood T cell repertoires in COVID-19. Across the whole study: From the United States, Italy and Spain came samples of acute and convalescent COVID-19. From T cells, B-cell-depleted T cells, or PBMCs came the material, which was cDNA or gDNA.

V was cut by 5 bases and J by 9 bases, with 11 bases left in between. Germline values: CDR1 WSHSY, CDR2 SAAADI. This CDR3 contains 13 residues. The J gene is TRBJ1-6, the V gene TRBV10-2; D remains unclear. The TCR was taken from a man aged 40-49 years with acute or convalescent COVID-19. The sequenced sample was peripheral blood. For the CDR3, the DNA is TGCGCCAGCAGTTCTTACATCCCTTCACCCCTCCACTTT. As protein: CASSSYIPSPLHF.